Sequencing of this TCR beta chain was carried out in a study of T cells after yellow fever vaccination. Study findings and constraints: The secondary response was weaker but peaked faster, day 5 versus 15.

The germline CDR1 and CDR2 sequences are SGHRS and YFSETQ. This CDR3 spans 15 amino acids. The ends lost 1 base at V and 4 bases at J; junction bases unmatched: 2. 5'RACE template switching generated TCR cDNA, adding a universal primer site and UMIs. MiXCR, applied by TCRdb to the 5' RACE reads, yields one record per CDR3 protein. The table includes roughly 320,000 distinct CDR3 sequences, around 10% detected once. This clonotype was counted a few times. The antigen is undetermined. The TCR originated in a man between 18 and 29 years old who received the YFV17D yellow fever vaccine. The rearrangement uses TRBV5-1 and TRBJ2-2; 9 nucleotides line up with TRBD2. The source was CD4+ T cells sorted from PBMCs, collected 45 days after the yellow fever booster vaccination. Here the CDR3 DNA reads TGCGCCAGCAGCTTGCTAGCGGGGACCACCGGGGAGCTGTTTTTT. This encodes CASSLLAGTTGELFF.